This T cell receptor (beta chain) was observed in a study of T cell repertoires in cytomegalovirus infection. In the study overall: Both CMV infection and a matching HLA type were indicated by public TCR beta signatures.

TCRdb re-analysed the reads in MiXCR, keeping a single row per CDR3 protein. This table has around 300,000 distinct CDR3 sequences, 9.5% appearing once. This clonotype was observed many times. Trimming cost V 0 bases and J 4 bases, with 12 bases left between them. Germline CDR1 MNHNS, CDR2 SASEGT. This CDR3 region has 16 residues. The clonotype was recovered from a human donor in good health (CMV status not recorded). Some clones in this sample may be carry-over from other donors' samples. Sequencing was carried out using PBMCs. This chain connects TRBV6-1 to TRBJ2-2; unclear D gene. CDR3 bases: TGTGCCAGCAGTGAAGCGCCCCTGACGATCACCGGGGAGCTGTTTTTT. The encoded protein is CASSEAPLTITGELFF.